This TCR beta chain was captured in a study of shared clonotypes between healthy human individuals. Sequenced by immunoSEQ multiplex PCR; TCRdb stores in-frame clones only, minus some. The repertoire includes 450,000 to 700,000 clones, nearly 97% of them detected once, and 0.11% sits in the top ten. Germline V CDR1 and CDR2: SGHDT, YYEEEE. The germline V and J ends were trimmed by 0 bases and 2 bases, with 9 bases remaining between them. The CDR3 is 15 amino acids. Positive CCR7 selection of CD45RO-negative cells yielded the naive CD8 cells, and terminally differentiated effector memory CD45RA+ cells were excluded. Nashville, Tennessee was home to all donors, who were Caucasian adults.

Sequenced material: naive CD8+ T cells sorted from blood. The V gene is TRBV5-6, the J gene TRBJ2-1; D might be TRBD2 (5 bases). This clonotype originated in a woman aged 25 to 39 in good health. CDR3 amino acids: CASSLGLAPYNEQFF. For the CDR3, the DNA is TGTGCCAGCAGCTTGGGCTTAGCGCCCTACAATGAGCAGTTCTTC.